This TCR beta chain was identified during a study of T cell responses to AZD1222 COVID-19 vaccine. The study, taken as a whole, reports: In a largely white British group with more females than males, clonal diversity was possibly underestimated. At 160-218 and 743-854, vaccine-associated CD4 TCRs were dominant, and they spanned spike.

Generated by immunoSEQ multiplex PCR, the TCRdb table keeps only in-frame clones and is missing some. The sample shows approximately 150,000 clones, roughly 94% of them seen only once. Germline V gives CDR1 SGHAT, CDR2 FQNNGV. Trimming left V 4 bases short and J 1 base short, with 14 bases between. This CDR3 spans 16 amino acids. As to this clone: What it recognizes is unknown.

Recipients boosted at about 4 weeks or about 12 weeks are pooled. The sequenced sample was peripheral blood, obtained 28 days after the second AZD1222 dose. This TCR came from an adult who received the AZD1222 COVID-19 vaccine. The V call is TRBV11-2, the J call TRBJ2-1, with D possibly matching TRBD2 (6 bases). The CDR3 protein is CASSSLSRGSYNEQFF. CDR3 nucleotides: TGTGCCAGCAGCTCGCTGTCTCGGGGGTCCTACAATGAGCAGTTCTTC.